Listed below are T cell receptor beta chains from one sample, sequenced in a study of T cells after yellow fever vaccination. TCRdb used MiXCR to reprocess the 5' RACE reads, holding one entry per CDR3 protein. The table lists 120,000 or so distinct CDR3 sequences, roughly 8.2% of them singletons, with under 40% in the top ten. The sample was CD8+ T cells sorted from PBMCs, taken on the day of the yellow fever booster vaccination. The receptor set was obtained from a man between 18 and 35 years old who received the YFV17D yellow fever vaccine. CDR3s include the opening cysteine and the closing phenylalanine or tryptophan. The D gene is left open where the match is weak. Part of the rows lack a size; the others show once, few, many or a class for expanded clones.

V gene	J gene	clone size	D gene	CDR3 protein	CDR3 DNA
TRBV4-1	TRBJ2-1	NA	TRBD1	CASKPGQGYNEQFF	TGCGCCAGCAAACCGGGACAGGGCTATAATGAGCAGTTCTTC
TRBV5-4	TRBJ2-1	NA	NA	CASSWVQGDEQFF	TGTGCCAGCAGCTGGGTACAGGGAGATGAGCAGTTCTTC
TRBV5-1	TRBJ1-2	many	TRBD1	CASSLGTGGRNYGYTF	TGCGCCAGCAGCTTGGGGACAGGGGGCCGTAACTATGGCTACACCTTC
TRBV27	TRBJ2-3	few	NA	CASSPEPRDTQYF	TGTGCCAGCAGTCCGGAACCGAGGGATACGCAGTATTTT
TRBV6-6	TRBJ1-5	NA	NA	CASSQDSPQHF	TGTGCCAGCAGTCAGGACAGTCCCCAGCATTTT
TRBV7-8	TRBJ2-7	NA	TRBD1	CASSLVGTETYEQYF	TGTGCCAGCAGCTTAGTTGGGACAGAGACCTACGAGCAGTACTTC
TRBV27	TRBJ1-5	few	NA	CASTQGNQPQHF	TGTGCCAGCACTCAAGGCAATCAGCCCCAGCATTTT
TRBV4-1	TRBJ1-4	NA	TRBD1	CASSQGTGDEKLFF	TGCGCCAGCAGCCAGGGGACAGGGGATGAAAAACTGTTTTTT
TRBV9	TRBJ2-4	few	TRBD1	CASSPGTVAKNIQYF	TGTGCCAGCAGCCCCGGGACAGTAGCCAAAAACATTCAGTACTTC
TRBV4-3	TRBJ2-2	few	TRBD1	CASSQDSSGTGPAGELFF	TGCGCCAGCAGCCAAGATTCATCCGGGACAGGTCCGGCCGGGGAGCTGTTTTTT
TRBV3-1	TRBJ2-1	few	NA	CASGNYNEQFF	TGTGCCAGCGGAAACTACAATGAGCAGTTCTTC
TRBV6-2/TRBV6-3	TRBJ2-4	many	NA	CASSYSRRVGAKNIQYF	TGTGCCAGCAGTTACTCGAGAAGGGTTGGGGCCAAAAACATTCAGTACTTC
TRBV5-1	TRBJ1-1	NA	TRBD1	CASSPQGATEAFF	TGCGCCAGCAGCCCTCAGGGGGCCACTGAAGCTTTCTTT
TRBV11-2	TRBJ2-1	few	NA	CASSRSVASAYNEQFF	TGTGCCAGCAGCCGGAGCGTTGCTAGCGCCTACAATGAGCAGTTCTTC
TRBV20-1	TRBJ1-4	few	NA	CSASLQSQPNEKLFF	TGCAGTGCTAGCTTACAGTCACAGCCCAATGAAAAACTGTTTTTT
TRBV6-6	TRBJ2-1	NA	TRBD2	CASSYSLAGGGNEQFF	TGTGCCAGCAGTTACTCCCTGGCGGGGGGGGGCAATGAGCAGTTCTTC
TRBV6-2/TRBV6-3	TRBJ1-2	NA	TRBD1	CASRALTGPSEGYTF	TGTGCCAGCAGGGCCCTGACAGGGCCGAGCGAAGGCTACACCTTC
TRBV27	TRBJ2-7	few	TRBD1	CASSFQGAAEQYF	TGTGCCAGCAGTTTTCAGGGGGCGGCAGAGCAGTACTTC
TRBV11-2	TRBJ1-1	NA	TRBD1	CASSLQGARMDTEAFF	TGTGCCAGCAGCTTACAGGGGGCGAGAATGGACACTGAAGCTTTCTTT
TRBV5-5	TRBJ2-2	NA	TRBD1	CASSWHTGENTGELFF	TGTGCCAGCAGCTGGCACACAGGGGAGAACACCGGGGAGCTGTTTTTT
TRBV15	TRBJ2-3	once	TRBD2	CATSDPSSGGGVGDTQYF	TGTGCCACCAGCGATCCCTCTAGCGGGGGCGGCGTGGGGGATACGCAGTATTTT
TRBV7-9	TRBJ2-7	NA	NA	CASSPPSGRTSYEQYF	TGTGCCAGCAGCCCCCCCTCGGGACGGACCTCCTACGAGCAGTACTTC
TRBV7-9	TRBJ1-1	many	NA	CASSLTGRNTEAFF	TGTGCCAGCAGCTTGACGGGTCGGAACACTGAAGCTTTCTTT
TRBV20-1	TRBJ2-1	many	TRBD2	CSASISGGLYNEQFF	TGCAGTGCTAGTATTAGCGGGGGCCTTTACAATGAGCAGTTCTTC
TRBV27	TRBJ2-5	NA	TRBD2	CASSLLRSGGGETQYF	TGTGCCAGCAGTTTATTGAGAAGCGGGGGCGGGGAGACCCAGTACTTC
TRBV7-9	TRBJ1-1	many	NA	CASSLEENTEAFF	TGTGCCAGCAGCTTAGAAGAAAACACTGAAGCTTTCTTT
TRBV4-1	TRBJ2-1	NA	NA	CASSQLGPQRDNEQFF	TGCGCCAGCAGTCAATTGGGACCCCAAAGGGACAATGAGCAGTTCTTC
TRBV29-1	TRBJ2-7	many	NA	CSVEGLAGHLTYEQYF	TGCAGCGTTGAAGGGCTGGCGGGACATTTAACCTACGAGCAGTACTTC
TRBV25-1	TRBJ1-1	few	NA	CASSARGSEAFF	TGTGCCAGCAGCGCCCGGGGCTCTGAAGCTTTCTTT
TRBV7-8	TRBJ1-1	NA	NA	CASSVRGPRDTEAFF	TGTGCCAGCAGCGTTAGGGGCCCCAGAGACACTGAAGCTTTCTTT
TRBV7-9	TRBJ1-1	NA	NA	CASSLPLNTEAFF	TGTGCCAGCAGCTTACCCTTGAACACTGAAGCTTTCTTT
TRBV5-1	TRBJ1-2	few	TRBD1	CASNTGTGYRGYTF	TGCGCCAGCAATACCGGGACAGGGTATCGGGGCTACACCTTC
TRBV19	TRBJ2-4	NA	NA	CASSPSTKTGRWDIQYF	TGTGCCAGTAGTCCATCCACGAAGACAGGGAGGTGGGACATTCAGTACTTC
TRBV9	TRBJ2-7	NA	NA	CASSEGGFSYEQYF	TGTGCCAGCAGCGAGGGGGGCTTCTCCTACGAGCAGTACTTC
TRBV4-3	TRBJ1-2	few	NA	CASSQDEKAYGYTF	TGCGCCAGCAGCCAAGATGAGAAGGCCTATGGCTACACCTTC
TRBV14	TRBJ2-3	many	NA	CASSQDLGARGDTQYF	TGTGCCAGCAGCCAAGACCTCGGGGCTCGGGGGGATACGCAGTATTTT
TRBV6-1	TRBJ2-3	many	TRBD2	CASEGTSGVPTDTQYF	TGTGCCAGCGAAGGGACTAGCGGGGTGCCCACAGATACGCAGTATTTT
TRBV6-6	TRBJ2-2	few	NA	CASSYNSGGELFF	TGTGCCAGCAGTTACAATTCTGGTGGGGAGCTGTTTTTT
TRBV5-1	TRBJ2-3	many	TRBD1	CASSPGQGASDTQYF	TGCGCCAGCAGCCCCGGACAGGGGGCGTCGGATACGCAGTATTTT
TRBV4-1	TRBJ1-1	NA	NA	CASSQLRDNYEAFF	TGCGCCAGCAGCCAACTCCGGGACAACTATGAAGCTTTCTTT
TRBV28	TRBJ2-6	NA	NA	CAAGGSGANVLTF	TGTGCCGCCGGGGGCTCTGGGGCCAACGTCCTGACTTTC
TRBV15	TRBJ2-5	few	NA	CATSRDGGQQETQYF	TGTGCCACCAGCAGAGATGGAGGACAGCAAGAGACCCAGTACTTC
TRBV7-8	TRBJ2-7	NA	TRBD1	CASSPTGQDYEQYF	TGTGCCAGCAGCCCGACGGGACAGGACTACGAGCAGTACTTC
TRBV6-5	TRBJ2-7	few	NA	CASSYGAGTYEQYF	TGTGCCAGCAGTTACGGGGCAGGGACCTACGAGCAGTACTTC
TRBV19	TRBJ1-5	NA	NA	CASTPVVRKGQPQHF	TGTGCCAGTACCCCGGTTGTGCGGAAAGGACAGCCCCAGCATTTT
TRBV7-9	TRBJ2-4	many	NA	CASAPQENIQYF	TGTGCCAGCGCCCCTCAGGAGAACATTCAGTACTTC
TRBV11-2	TRBJ2-7	once	NA	CASSVSSSYEQYF	TGTGCCAGCAGCGTTAGCAGCTCCTACGAGCAGTACTTC
TRBV4-3	TRBJ1-4	NA	NA	CASSQGAREDPNEKLFF	TGCGCCAGCAGCCAAGGGGCGAGGGAGGACCCTAATGAAAAACTGTTTTTT
TRBV12-3/TRBV12-4	TRBJ1-6	NA	NA	CASSSTFLNSPLHF	TGTGCCAGCAGTTCGACGTTTCTCAATTCACCCCTCCACTTT
TRBV7-9	TRBJ1-2	many	NA	CASSSSRGKGPFYGYTF	TGTGCCAGCAGCTCCTCCCGGGGAAAGGGGCCCTTCTATGGCTACACCTTC
TRBV27	TRBJ2-3	many	TRBD1	CASSFGTGDTDTQYF	TGTGCCAGCAGTTTCGGGACAGGGGACACAGATACGCAGTATTTT
TRBV4-1	TRBJ1-2	NA	NA	CASSQDPVESANYGYTF	TGCGCCAGCAGCCAAGATCCTGTCGAATCCGCTAACTATGGCTACACCTTC
TRBV7-9	TRBJ2-5	few	NA	CASSPRPVQETQYF	TGTGCCAGCAGCCCACGCCCAGTCCAAGAGACCCAGTACTTC